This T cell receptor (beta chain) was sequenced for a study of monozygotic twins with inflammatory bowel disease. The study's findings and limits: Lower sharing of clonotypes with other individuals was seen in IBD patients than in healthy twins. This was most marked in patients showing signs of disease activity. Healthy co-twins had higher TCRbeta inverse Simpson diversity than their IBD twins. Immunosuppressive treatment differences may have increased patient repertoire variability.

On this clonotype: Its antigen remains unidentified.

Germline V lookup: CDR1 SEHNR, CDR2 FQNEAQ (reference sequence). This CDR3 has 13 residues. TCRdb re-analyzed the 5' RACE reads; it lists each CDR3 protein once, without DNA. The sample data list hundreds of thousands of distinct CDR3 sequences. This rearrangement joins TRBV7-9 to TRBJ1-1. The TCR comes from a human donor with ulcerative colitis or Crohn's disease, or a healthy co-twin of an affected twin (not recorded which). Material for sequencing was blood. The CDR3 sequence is CAAAILGNTEAFF.